This TCR beta chain was recorded in a study of cytomegalovirus exposure and HLA in healthy donors. Study-level findings and limits: The classifier reportedly diagnosed cytomegalovirus status with high specificity and sensitivity.

The PCR had 60 Vbeta and 13 Jbeta primers. TCRdb's table, derived via immunoSEQ multiplex PCR, lists solely in-frame clones and lacks some. Among over 100,000 clones listed, around 72% were seen once. The study sampled nominally healthy donors, though unrecorded immune exposures were likely. Losses at the gene ends were 6 bases for V and 4 bases for J; bases not matched to a gene: 10. Germline assignment: CDR1 MNHNS and CDR2 SASEGT. The CDR3 loop spans 15 amino acids. This clone has only a few counts. Its antigen is undetermined. The genes are TRBV6-1 and TRBJ1-2; the match to TRBD1 covers 8 bases. The sequence was collected from a man aged 50 or older in good health and CMV-seropositive. The specimen sequenced was PBMCs. CDR3 residues: CASRSGTGAFYGYTF. CDR3 coding DNA: TGTGCCAGCAGGTCGGGGACAGGTGCCTTCTATGGCTACACCTTC.